The 32 T cell receptor beta chains below all came from one sample that was sequenced in a study of blood T cell repertoires in COVID-19. TCRdb keeps only in-frame clones here, not all; method: immunoSEQ multiplex PCR. This table holds 200,000 to 300,000 clones, 85% to 95% found once. Sequencing used peripheral blood. The receptor set was obtained from a man aged 25-45 years with COVID-19, enrolled during active disease.

The gene calls are TRBV6-4 and TRBJ2-1, with a weak D call TRBD2 (6 bases). V was cut by 7 bases and J by 10 bases, with 29 bases left in between. This CDR3 has 17 amino acids. Germline-derived CDR1 and CDR2 are MRHNA and SNTAGT. The CDR3 nucleotides are TGTGCCAGCACGTCCCCCCCCGCGCGGGGTACTTTCGGGGAGCAGTTCTTC. It translates to CASTSPPARGTFGEQFF.

This clone showed up just a few times. V usage is TRBV14 and J usage is TRBJ2-2; possibly TRBD1 for D (5 bases). V lost 6 bases to trimming and J lost 3 bases, with 14 bases between them. This CDR3 has 15 residues. The germline V gene encodes CDR1 SGHDN and CDR2 FVKESK. The CDR3 DNA sequence: TGTGCCAGCAGTCCCAGGGTTGGCGACACCGGGGAGCTGTTTTTT. Translation: CASSPRVGDTGELFF. Together with reference TRBV14 and TRBJ2-2, the CDR3 gives the full variable domain: EAGVTQFPSHSVIEKGQTVTLRCDPISGHDNLYWYRRVMGKEIKFLLHFVKESKQDESGMPNNRFLAERTGGTYSTLKVQPAELEDSGVYFCASSPRVGDTGELFFGEGSRLTVL.

This chain uses TRBV2 with TRBJ2-3; D is uncertain. The CDR3 is 11 residues long. The germline V and J ends were trimmed by 6 bases and 8 bases, with 9 bases remaining between them. In germline, CDR1 is SNHLY, CDR2 FYNNEI. This CDR3 reads CASSEFGTQYF. For the CDR3, the DNA is TGTGCCAGCAGCGAGTTTGGTACGCAGTATTTT.

The chain combines TRBV19 with TRBJ1-5; 7 positions match TRBD1. This CDR3 region has 15 residues. V dropped 4 bases and J dropped 2; count of bases not matched to a gene: 5. Germline V CDR1 and CDR2: LNHDA, SQIVND (reference sequence). In DNA, the CDR3 is TGTGCCAGTAGTACCGACAGGGAGGGCAATCAGCCCCAGCATTTT. Amino acid sequence: CASSTDREGNQPQHF.

CDR3 amino acids: CASSPWTSGGVGSYNEQFF. CDR3 bases: TGTGCCAGCTCCCCCTGGACTAGCGGGGGGGTTGGCTCCTACAATGAGCAGTTCTTC. This sequence joins TRBV18 and TRBJ2-1, with 15 bases lining up with TRBD2. The CDR3 extends over 19 amino acids. V trimming: 6 bases; J trimming: 0 bases; junction bases outside the gene matches: 9. Germline CDR1 is KGHSH and CDR2 is LQKENI.

The chain joins TRBV4-2 to TRBJ1-6; D is ambiguous. Germline V CDR1 and CDR2: LGHNA, YNFKEQ. CDR3 length: 17 residues. The V and J ends lost 2 bases and 0 bases respectively, with 11 bases between them. The CDR3 DNA reads as TGTGCCAGCAGCCAATACCTTAAGAGCTCCTATAATTCACCCCTCCACTTT. Amino acids: CASSQYLKSSYNSPLHF.

CDR3 nucleotide sequence: TGTGCCAGCAGCCTCCGGGACAGCAACTATGGCTACACCTTC. It encodes CASSLRDSNYGYTF. The chain employs TRBV3-1 (or the pseudogene TRBV3-2) and TRBJ1-2, with 7 bases fitting TRBD1. The CDR3 is 14 amino acids. From germline, CDR1 is LGHDT and CDR2 YNNKEL (reference sequence). V lost 4 bases, J lost 2 bases, and 4 bases stayed unmatched.

This clone is a singleton in its sample. The chain joins TRBV6-5 to TRBJ1-6; a weak D match, TRBD1 (6 bases). Germline assignment: CDR1 MNHEY and CDR2 SVGAGI. V dropped 3 bases and J dropped 9 bases, with 18 bases sitting between them. The CDR3 sequence is 16 residues long. Written as DNA, the CDR3 is TGTGCCAGCAGTTATAACAGGGATGGCGAAGGTTCACCCCTCCACTTT. The encoded protein is CASSYNRDGEGSPLHF.

V gene TRBV12-5 combines with J gene TRBJ2-5; unclear D gene. V lost 0 bases to trimming and J lost 5 bases, with 4 bases between them. Germline V lookup: CDR1 LGHNT, CDR2 FRNRAP. This CDR3 comprises 12 residues. The CDR3 bases are TGTGCTAGTGGTTTGGTCGGGGAGACCCAGTACTTC. As protein: CASGLVGETQYF.

The CDR3 loop reads CASGPSRRLGSGELFF. The CDR3 nucleotides read TGTGCTAGTGGTCCCTCCAGGAGGCTTGGATCCGGGGAGCTGTTTTTT. The V gene is TRBV12-5, the J gene TRBJ2-2, with a weak D call TRBD2 (5 bases). CDR3 size: 16 residues. CDR1 LGHNT and CDR2 FRNRAP come from the germline V gene. V lost 5 bases and J 6 bases, leaving 19 bases between the germline ends.

The V call is TRBV5-6, the J call TRBJ1-5, with D perhaps TRBD1 (6 bases). The V and J ends lost 1 base and 7 bases respectively, with 12 bases between them. Germline CDR1 and CDR2: SGHDT and YYEEEE. The CDR3 is 14 residues long. CDR3 DNA sequence: TGTGCCAGCAGCTTGCGGGACCAGGGGCAGCCCCAGCATTTT. Amino acid sequence: CASSLRDQGQPQHF.

The chain is built from TRBV18 and TRBJ1-2; weak D call: TRBD1 (5 bases). Looked up from germline, CDR1 is KGHSH and CDR2 is LQKENI. V shed 3 bases and J shed 8 bases, with 16 bases lying between them. The CDR3 covers 14 residues. The CDR3, as DNA: TGTGCCAGCTCACCGGTCAGGGACTCCTGGGGCTACACCTTC. Amino acids: CASSPVRDSWGYTF.

As to this clone: One end of the junction does not line up with germline, which may come from a read error. The gene calls are TRBV6-1 and TRBJ1-2; 8 bases fit TRBD1. Germline values: CDR1 MNHNS, CDR2 SASEGT. The CDR3 runs 14 residues. The CDR3 bases are TGTGCCAGCCGTGACAGGGGAAATAACTATGGCTACACCTTC. Translated: CASRDRGNNYGYTF.

J is TRBJ2-2 and V is TRBV2; 7 positions match TRBD1. Germline V gene sequence: CDR1 SNHLY, CDR2 FYNNEI. This CDR3 contains 15 residues. V lost 4 bases and J lost 0; bases outside the gene matches: 2. The CDR3 DNA reads as TGTGCCAGCAGTGCCGGGACAGCGAACACCGGGGAGCTGTTTTTT. It yields the protein CASSAGTANTGELFF.

CDR3: CASSRTGSNQPQHF. The CDR3 DNA follows: TGTGCCAGCAGTAGGACAGGGAGCAATCAGCCCCAGCATTTT. The chain carries TRBV6-2 or TRBV6-3 and TRBJ1-5; TRBD1 agrees at 8 bases. V shed 5 bases and J 1 base; nucleotides not matched to a gene: 1. The CDR3 consists of 14 residues. Germline CDR1 is MNHEY and CDR2 is SVGEGT.

This chain connects TRBV4-1 to TRBJ1-6; no definite D call. The CDR3 is 15 residues long. The V end was cut by 2 bases, the J end by 9 bases, with 14 bases between. Germline V gene data show CDR1 as MGHRA and CDR2 as YSYEKL. The CDR3: CASSQNSVLFSPLHF. CDR3 nucleotide sequence: TGCGCCAGCAGCCAAAATTCGGTCTTATTTTCACCCCTCCACTTT.

The chain employs TRBV2 and TRBJ1-5; 9 bases are a match to TRBD1. The CDR3 is 15 residues long. CDR1 SNHLY and CDR2 FYNNEI come from the germline V gene. V lost 1 base to trimming and J lost 6 bases; unmatched junction nucleotides: 4. The CDR3 DNA sequence: TGTGCCAGCAGTGAAGTGGACAGGGGTAGTCAGCCCCAGCATTTT. This encodes CASSEVDRGSQPQHF. Filled out from reference TRBV2 and TRBJ1-5, the complete variable domain reads EPEVTQTPSHQVTQMGQEVILRCVPISNHLYFYWYRQILGQKVEFLVSFYNNEISEKSEIFDDQFSVERPDGSNFTLKIRSTKLEDSAMYFCASSEVDRGSQPQHFGDGTRLSIL.

About this clone itself: Other DNA sequences in this specimen translate into the identical CDR3. The chain carries TRBV19 and TRBJ1-1; D may be TRBD1 (5 bases). The germline V gene encodes CDR1 LNHDA and CDR2 SQIVND (reference sequence). Deletions cut 6 bases from V and 1 base from J, with 9 bases between. The CDR3 contains 13 residues. The CDR3 spells CASSRQGNTEAFF. CDR3 DNA: TGTGCCAGTAGCCGGCAGGGGAACACTGAAGCTTTCTTT.

The V call is TRBV3-1 (or the pseudogene TRBV3-2), the J call TRBJ1-6; 7 bases are a match to TRBD1. This CDR3 contains 13 residues. With V trimmed by 0 bases and J by 16 bases, 6 bases remained unmatched. Germline CDR1 and CDR2: LGHDT and YNNKEL (reference sequence). The CDR3 bases are TGTGCCAGCAGCCAAGATAGGCAGGGGGTTCTCCACTTT. As protein: CASSQDRQGVLHF.

The V and J genes are TRBV5-1 and TRBJ1-2, with 9 nucleotides matching TRBD1. Germline assignment: CDR1 SGHRS and CDR2 YFSETQ. Germline trimming cut 3 bases from V and 8 bases from J; bases unmatched to any gene: 5. The CDR3 has 13 amino acids. The CDR3 loop is CASSWSGTGGYTF. The CDR3 coding sequence is TGCGCCAGCAGCTGGTCCGGGACAGGGGGCTACACCTTC. Complete variable domain (other parts from reference TRBV5-1 and TRBJ1-2): KAGVTQTPRYLIKTRGQQVTLSCSPISGHRSVSWYQQTPGQGLQFLFEYFSETQRNKGNFPGRFSGRQFSNSRSEMNVSTLELGDSALYLCASSWSGTGGYTFGSGTRLTVV.

This clone was recorded once. The chain links TRBV2 to TRBJ2-3; 9 nucleotides match TRBD1. V lost 5 bases to trimming and J lost 1 base; unmatched junction nucleotides: 4. Per germline, CDR1 SNHLY and CDR2 FYNNEI. This CDR3 spans 15 amino acids. CDR3 coding DNA: TGTGCCAGCAGTCTGAGGACAGGGGGCACAGATACGCAGTATTTT. Its protein product is CASSLRTGGTDTQYF.

This rearrangement joins TRBV6-5 to TRBJ1-1; D perhaps matches TRBD1 (5 bases). The CDR3 is made up of 13 amino acids. The germline gives CDR1 MNHEY, CDR2 SVGAGI. V lost 5 bases, J lost 3 bases, and 10 bases lay in between. The CDR3 region has the DNA TGTGCCAGCAGTATTCTACAGGACACTGAAGCTTTCTTT. Translation: CASSILQDTEAFF.

J is TRBJ1-1 and V is TRBV5-5, with 8 bases that match TRBD1. This CDR3 has 15 residues. With 4 bases clipped from V and 0 bases from J, the junction kept 5 bases outside the gene matches. Germline V lookup: CDR1 SGHKS, CDR2 YYEKEE (reference sequence). As DNA, the CDR3 is TGTGCCAGCAGCCAGACAGGGGTTATGAACACTGAAGCTTTCTTT. Translated: CASSQTGVMNTEAFF.

V is TRBV2 and J is TRBJ1-5, with D perhaps matching TRBD1 (5 bases). V dropped 6 bases and J dropped 0 bases, with 12 bases sitting between them. Germline V CDR1 and CDR2: SNHLY, FYNNEI. This CDR3 region has 15 residues. The CDR3 DNA sequence: TGTGCCAGCAGCAAGGCAGGGAATAGCAATCAGCCCCAGCATTTT. Its protein is CASSKAGNSNQPQHF.

The rearrangement joins TRBV2 to TRBJ1-5; 7 bases match TRBD1. The ends lost 6 bases at V and 3 bases at J; junction bases unmatched: 8. CDR1 is SNHLY, CDR2 FYNNEI, per germline. The CDR3 consists of 15 residues. DNA of the CDR3: TGTGCCAGCAGACAGGGGTTTACGGACAATCAGCCCCAGCATTTT. Translation: CASRQGFTDNQPQHF.

This sequence joins TRBV7-3 and TRBJ1-1; 7 positions match TRBD1. CDR1 is SGHTA, CDR2 FQGTGA, per germline. The CDR3 length is 14 residues. Trimming cost V 3 bases and J 5 bases; bases outside gene matches: 6. The CDR3 sequence: CASSLTGPETEAFF. The CDR3 DNA sequence: TGTGCCAGCAGCTTGACAGGGCCGGAGACTGAAGCTTTCTTT.

This chain connects TRBV6-6 to TRBJ1-2, with 12 bases matching TRBD1. CDR1 and CDR2 from the germline V gene are MNHNY and SVGAGI (reference sequence). The CDR3 extends over 16 amino acids. V trimming: 5 bases; J trimming: 4 bases; junction bases outside the gene matches: 8. For the CDR3, the DNA is TGTGCCAGCAGTCGATCCGGGACAGGGGGCGTCTATGGCTACACCTTC. Encoded protein: CASSRSGTGGVYGYTF.

CDR3 residues: CSVGSSGGQETQYF. The CDR3 region has the DNA TGCAGCGTTGGTTCTAGCGGGGGCCAAGAGACCCAGTACTTC. The chain links TRBV29-1 to TRBJ2-5, with 10 bases identical to TRBD2. CDR1 and CDR2 from the germline V gene are SQVTM and ANQGSEA. The CDR3 is made up of 14 amino acids. V trimming: 4 bases; J trimming: 1 base; junction bases outside the gene matches: 3.

The rearrangement uses TRBV4-1 and TRBJ2-7; 8 bases are shared with TRBD1. V dropped 0 bases and J dropped 2; count of bases not matched to a gene: 12. Per germline, CDR1 MGHRA and CDR2 YSYEKL. This CDR3 spans 18 amino acids. As DNA, the CDR3 is TGCGCCAGCAGCCAAGAAGGAGGACAGGGTAGGTTCACCTACGAGCAGTACTTC. This sequence encodes CASSQEGGQGRFTYEQYF.

The J gene is TRBJ2-5, the V gene TRBV24-1; tentatively, D is TRBD2 (5 bases). V was pared by 3 bases and J by 4 bases, with 20 bases between. Germline lookup yields CDR1 KGHDR and CDR2 SFDVKD. CDR3 length: 17 amino acids. DNA of the CDR3: TGTGCCACCAGTGATCGAGATGATTCGGTAGGAGGAGAGACCCAGTACTTC. Amino acid sequence: CATSDRDDSVGGETQYF.

The CDR3 bases are TGCGCCAGCAGCTTGCCTTCCGACGAGCAGTACTTC. Protein: CASSLPSDEQYF. The V gene is TRBV5-1, the J gene TRBJ2-7; D unclear. This CDR3 contains 12 residues. Germline V lookup: CDR1 SGHRS, CDR2 YFSETQ. V shed 1 base and J shed 5 bases, with 7 bases lying between them. The full variable domain, its missing parts supplied by reference TRBV5-1 and TRBJ2-7, is KAGVTQTPRYLIKTRGQQVTLSCSPISGHRSVSWYQQTPGQGLQFLFEYFSETQRNKGNFPGRFSGRQFSNSRSEMNVSTLELGDSALYLCASSLPSDEQYFGPGTRLTVT.

The chain couples TRBV2 to TRBJ1-5; the D gene is possibly TRBD1 (6 bases). Per the germline V gene, CDR1 is SNHLY and CDR2 is FYNNEI. Trimming stripped 6 bases from V and 4 bases from J, with 16 bases between. CDR3 length: 15 amino acids. CDR3 protein: CASRASQGMNQPQHF. In nucleotides, the CDR3 is TGTGCCAGCAGGGCGTCACAGGGTATGAATCAGCCCCAGCATTTT. Based on the CDR3 plus reference TRBV2 and TRBJ1-5, the full variable domain is EPEVTQTPSHQVTQMGQEVILRCVPISNHLYFYWYRQILGQKVEFLVSFYNNEISEKSEIFDDQFSVERPDGSNFTLKIRSTKLEDSAMYFCASRASQGMNQPQHFGDGTRLSIL.